Shown below are 17 T cell receptor beta chains from a single sample sequenced in a study of T-cell reconstitution after alpha-beta-depleted transplantation in children (dated by TCRdb to 2016 to 2017). This specimen's treatment or condition label, interpreted: allogeneic hematopoietic cell transplantation with graft depleted of TCRalphabeta T cells and CD19 B cells. Library creation used PCR. The instrument was an Illumina HiSeq 2500. Molecular barcoding was employed in the preparation of TCR libraries, with unique molecular identifiers being used to normalize TCRbeta repertoire quantification. TCRdb reprocessing: public reads trimmed at Q25 with fastp, clones called with MiXCR, in-frame beta chains kept. Each entry merges the rows of one CDR3 protein and shows their most common DNA and genes. The sample table holds about 600,000 distinct CDR3 sequences, of which approximately 22% were seen once. The leading ten clones occupy roughly 13% of the sample.

The specimen comprised PBMCs, mostly from graft donor cells, sampled 360 days after TCRalphabeta/CD19-depleted stem cell transplant. Receptors originate from a boy younger than two who had a stem cell transplant for acute myeloid leukemia, so the T cells may come from the graft donor.

This clonotype was seen repeatedly, ten times or more. This chain connects TRBV12-3 or TRBV12-4 to TRBJ1-1; no clear D. The CDR3 runs to 13 residues. V gave up 3 bases and J gave up 4 bases, with 9 bases separating them. For the CDR3, the DNA is TGTGCCAGCAGTTTCGTCGACCTCACTGAAGCTTTCTTT. This encodes CASSFVDLTEAFF.

This clonotype was detected ten times or more. The chain joins TRBV7-9 to TRBJ1-1; possible D gene TRBD1, 5 bases. The germline CDR1 and CDR2 sequences are SEHNR and FQNEAQ (reference sequence). Trimming stripped 1 base from V and 10 bases from J, with 10 bases between. The CDR3 runs to 12 residues. The CDR3 coding sequence is TGTGCCAGCAGCTTAGGGAAGGGGAGAGCTTTCTTT. This codes for CASSLGKGRAFF.

J is TRBJ2-1 and V is TRBV11-3, with D hard to call. The ends were cut back, 4 bases at V and 5 bases at J, with 12 bases in the middle. Germline CDR1 and CDR2: SGHNT and YENEEA. This CDR3 contains 14 residues. Here the CDR3 DNA reads TGTGCCAGCAGCTCAGTTACAAAGAACAATGAGCAGTTCTTC. Encoded protein: CASSSVTKNNEQFF.

V gene TRBV4-3 combines with J gene TRBJ1-5, with TRBD1 matching over 8 bases. CDR1 is LGHNA and CDR2 is YSLEER in the germline V gene. V was clipped by 3 bases and J by 5 bases; unmatched bases: 6. This CDR3 region has 15 residues. In DNA form, the CDR3 reads TGCGCCAGCAGCCAGGACAGGGCGAAGTATCAGCCCCAGCATTTT. It is translated as CASSQDRAKYQPQHF.

This clonotype was counted at least ten times. This sequence joins TRBV4-3 and TRBJ2-5; no definite D call. Germline V gene sequence: CDR1 LGHNA, CDR2 YSLEER. The CDR3 runs to 12 residues. The CDR3 reads CAGPLVSETQYF. The CDR3 nucleotides read TGCGCTGGACCCCTCGTCTCAGAGACCCAGTACTTC.

This chain uses TRBV20-1 with TRBJ2-3; either TRBD1 or TRBD2 may supply D (5 bases each). The CDR3 is made up of 12 amino acids. The V gene's germline CDR1 is DFQATT and CDR2 SNEGSKA (reference sequence). Trimming removed 3 bases from V and 5 bases from J, with 9 bases in between. CDR3 nucleotides: TGCAGTGCTAGCGGGGCGGAAGATACGCAGTATTTT. Its translation: CSASGAEDTQYF.

There are a few counts of this clonotype. The rearrangement links TRBV7-8 to TRBJ1-5; D remains unclear. The CDR3 length is 14 residues. Looked up from germline, CDR1 is SGHVS and CDR2 is FQNEAQ. The V end was cut by 3 bases, the J end by 0 bases, with 6 bases between. Written as DNA, the CDR3 is TGTGCCAGCAGCTTTGACCTTAGCAATCAGCCCCAGCATTTT. The encoded protein is CASSFDLSNQPQHF. Together with reference TRBV7-8 and TRBJ1-5, the CDR3 gives the full variable domain: GAGVSQSPRYKVAKRGQDVALRCDPISGHVSLFWYQQALGQGPEFLTYFQNEAQLDKSGLPSDRFFAERPEGSVSTLKIQRTQQEDSAVYLCASSFDLSNQPQHFGDGTRLSIL.

This clonotype has ten or more counts. The chain combines TRBV9 with TRBJ2-2; either TRBD1 or TRBD2 may fit D (5 bases each). The CDR3 is 16 amino acids. The V end was cut by 5 bases, the J end by 0 bases, with 14 bases between. Germline assignment: CDR1 SGDLS and CDR2 YYNGEE. CDR3 amino acids: CASSLGTAPNTGELFF. The CDR3 coding sequence is TGTGCCAGCAGTCTCGGGACGGCCCCGAACACCGGGGAGCTGTTTTTT.

This clonotype appeared a few times. J is TRBJ1-1 and V is TRBV20-1; possible D gene TRBD1, 6 bases. The CDR3 contains 13 residues. Between the trimmed V and J ends, which lost 0 bases and 5 bases, there was a span of 10 bases. Germline CDR1 reads DFQATT; CDR2 reads SNEGSKA (reference sequence). CDR3 loop: CSARERGTTEAFF. The CDR3 DNA reads as TGCAGTGCTAGAGAGAGGGGGACAACTGAAGCTTTCTTT.

This clonotype was seen repeatedly, ten times or more. V usage is TRBV10-3 and J usage is TRBJ2-1; D not certain. CDR3 length: 12 amino acids. V was cut by 4 bases and J by 8 bases, with 9 bases left in between. Germline V gene lookup returns CDR1 ENHRY and CDR2 SYGVKD. This CDR3 reads CAISGQNDEQFF. DNA for the CDR3: TGTGCCATCAGTGGGCAGAACGATGAGCAGTTCTTC.

The chain recombines TRBV12-3 or TRBV12-4 with TRBJ1-5; 7 nucleotides align to TRBD1. Trimming removed 5 bases from V and 2 bases from J; junction bases left unmatched: 6. There are 15 residues in the CDR3. The CDR3 DNA sequence: TGTGCCAGCAGTGACAACAGGGGTGGCAATCAGCCCCAGCATTTT. It specifies CASSDNRGGNQPQHF.

This clonotype was counted at least ten times. The chain couples TRBV6-6 to TRBJ2-3; D not certain. CDR1 MNHNY and CDR2 SVGAGI come from the germline V gene (reference sequence). This CDR3 contains 13 residues. V was cut by 8 bases and J by 0 bases, with 9 bases left in between. CDR3 nucleotide sequence: TGTGCCAGCGCATGGGATAGCACAGATACGCAGTATTTT. This codes for CASAWDSTDTQYF.

There are a few counts of this clonotype. The rearrangement links TRBV7-2 to TRBJ2-3, with TRBD2 identical over 10 bases. V was clipped by 5 bases and J by 2 bases; unmatched bases: 7. Germline V lookup: CDR1 SGHTA, CDR2 FQGNSA. There are 16 residues in the CDR3. The CDR3 loop is CASSRWTSGYTDTQYF. DNA of the CDR3: TGTGCCAGCAGCCGATGGACTAGCGGATACACAGATACGCAGTATTTT.

In this sample, this clonotype turned up a few times. The chain couples TRBV20-1 to TRBJ2-1, with 12 bases that match TRBD2. Looked up from germline, CDR1 is DFQATT and CDR2 is SNEGSKA (reference sequence). CDR3 length equals 15 residues. V gave up 3 bases and J gave up 4 bases; unmatched junction bases: 4. The CDR3 is CSASVTSGGYNEQFF. For the CDR3, the DNA is TGCAGTGCTAGCGTCACTAGCGGGGGGTACAATGAGCAGTTCTTC.

V is TRBV7-9 and J is TRBJ2-7; D could derive from TRBD1 or TRBD2 (5 bases each). CDR3 length equals 13 residues. V was pared by 8 bases and J by 1 base, with 12 bases between. CDR1 is SEHNR and CDR2 is FQNEAQ in the germline V gene (reference sequence). CDR3: CASDRGASYEQYV. DNA for the CDR3: TGTGCCAGCGACCGAGGGGCATCCTACGAGCAGTACGTC.

In this sample, this clonotype turned up a few times. The rearrangement joins TRBV20-1 to TRBJ2-1; D is unclear. Germline V CDR1 and CDR2: DFQATT, SNEGSKA (reference sequence). Deletions cut 1 base from V and 0 bases from J, with 10 bases between. The CDR3 runs 15 residues. CDR3 amino acids: CSARGLASSYNEQFF. CDR3 bases: TGCAGTGCTAGAGGATTGGCTAGCTCCTACAATGAGCAGTTCTTC.

This clonotype was recorded once. The chain uses TRBV2 and TRBJ2-7; D call uncertain. V lost 9 bases to trimming and J lost 7 bases, with 10 bases between them. This CDR3 has 10 amino acids. Per the germline V gene, CDR1 is SNHLY and CDR2 is FYNNEI. The CDR3 region has the DNA TGTGCCAGTTACCAGAGAGAGCAGTACTTC. Protein product: CASYQREQYF. Variable domain in full (rest from reference TRBV2 and TRBJ2-7): EPEVTQTPSHQVTQMGQEVILRCVPISNHLYFYWYRQILGQKVEFLVSFYNNEISEKSEIFDDQFSVERPDGSNFTLKIRSTKLEDSAMYFCASYQREQYFGPGTRLTVT.